Each of the 3 T cell receptor beta chains below was sequenced from the same sample in a study of T cell clonality in common variable immunodeficiency. Whole-study results and caveats: In common variable immunodeficiency, TCR beta chains reportedly carried fewer deletions and N-nucleotide insertions.

Sequencing was performed with immunoSEQ multiplex PCR; in TCRdb, only in-frame clones are kept and a portion is missing. The sample was found to contain about 35,000 clones, and every one recurs. The antigens these receptors bind are not known. The specimen was peripheral blood mononuclear cells. Receptor source: a human donor with common variable immunodeficiency.

This clone was counted at least ten times. The read halts 3 residues ahead of the CDR3 end, with the missing end drawn from the germline J gene. The chain links TRBV5-1 to TRBJ2-7; TRBD2 matches 14 bases. Trimming at V came to 2 bases and at J to 6 bases, leaving 10 bases not matched to a gene. The CDR3 has 17 amino acids. Germline assignment: CDR1 SGHRS and CDR2 YFSETQ. This CDR3 is CASSFRLEGLAGVEQYF. CDR3 DNA (partial): TGCGCCAGCAGCTTTCGTTTGGAGGGACTAGCGGGAGTCGAG. Filled out from reference TRBV5-1 and TRBJ2-7, the complete variable domain reads KAGVTQTPRYLIKTRGQQVTLSCSPISGHRSVSWYQQTPGQGLQFLFEYFSETQRNKGNFPGRFSGRQFSNSRSEMNVSTLELGDSALYLCASSFRLEGLAGVEQYFGPGTRLTVT.

This clone was counted between two and nine times. Sequence at one end of the junction differs from germline and may be a read error. The CDR3 end is not reached by the read, which stops 3 residues before it; the germline J gene fills it in. The chain is built from TRBV19 and TRBJ1-5; TRBD1 agrees at 7 bases. This CDR3 is built from 14 residues. Germline CDR1 reads LNHDA; CDR2 reads SQIVND (reference sequence). Incomplete CDR3 DNA: TGTGCCAGTAGTTTAGACAGGGAAAGTCAGCCC. This codes for CASSLDRESQP. The CDR3 reads in full as CASSLDRESQPQHF.

This clone was observed at least ten times. The CDR3 extends 3 residues past the end of the read, so its final part is completed from the germline J gene. The V and J genes are TRBV28 and TRBJ2-4, with 11 bases aligning to TRBD2. This CDR3 has 13 residues. From germline, CDR1 is MDHEN and CDR2 SYDVKM. The trim removed 6 bases at V and 6 bases at J, leaving 1 base unmatched. The CDR3 spells CASSGTSGNIQYF. CDR3 bases read: TGTGCCAGCAGCGGGACTAGCGGAAACATT. Full variable domain (outside the CDR3, taken from reference TRBV28 and TRBJ2-4): DVKVTQSSRYLVKRTGEKVFLECVQDMDHENMFWYRQDPGLGLRLIYFSYDVKMKEKGDIPEGYSVSREKKERFSLILESASTNQTSMYLCASSGTSGNIQYFGAGTRLSVL.